This TCR beta chain comes out of a study of shared clonotypes between healthy human individuals. At the level of the study: The composition of the donors was a couple of women and a few men aged 18 to 49.

Generated by immunoSEQ multiplex PCR, the TCRdb table keeps only in-frame clones and is missing some. The sample has under 750,000 clones; about two thirds are singletons. The CDR3 extends over 13 amino acids. Germline V gene sequence: CDR1 SGHRS, CDR2 YFSETQ. Trimming took 5 bases from V and 1 from J, leaving 9 bases between them. J is TRBJ1-1 and V is TRBV5-1; no clear D. The sequencing sample was made of memory CD4+ T cells sorted from blood. Subset here: CD45RA-negative fraction. This sequence was found in a woman in her 30s in good health. CDR3 nucleotides: TGCGCCAGCAGTGATTATACGAACACTGAAGCTTTCTTT. Its protein is CASSDYTNTEAFF. The full variable domain, completed using reference TRBV5-1 and TRBJ1-1, is KAGVTQTPRYLIKTRGQQVTLSCSPISGHRSVSWYQQTPGQGLQFLFEYFSETQRNKGNFPGRFSGRQFSNSRSEMNVSTLELGDSALYLCASSDYTNTEAFFGQGTRLTVV.